Listed below are T cell receptor beta chains from one sample, sequenced in a study of beta chain features in type 1 diabetes. Profiling relied on immunoSEQ multiplex PCR, and the TCRdb table lists in-frame clones only, not all of them. The table shows 100,000 to 150,000 clones, with roughly 17% occurring only once. Material for sequencing was central memory CD4+ T cells from blood. The source is a man in his late teens or twenties with type 1 diabetes. CDR3s include the opening cysteine and the closing phenylalanine or tryptophan. The D gene is left open where the match is weak. Size is omitted from some rows. Given values are once, few, many or a class for expanded clones.

D gene	V gene	clone size	J gene	CDR3 DNA	CDR3 protein
.	TRBV18	once	TRBJ2-7	TGTGCCAGCTCTCGGGACCGGGACGAGCAGTACTTC	CASSRDRDEQYF
.	TRBV5-1	few	TRBJ2-7	TGCGCCAGCAGCACCAGACAGCCTAACTACGAGCAGTACTTC	CASSTRQPNYEQYF
TRBD2	TRBV11-2	.	TRBJ2-3	TGTGCCAGCAGCCTCCTTAGCGGGAGGGCCGTTGATACGCAGTATTTT	CASSLLSGRAVDTQYF
.	TRBV5-1	.	TRBJ2-1	TGCGCCAGCAGCTTGGGATCCACTAGCTCTGAGCAGTTCTTC	CASSLGSTSSEQFF
.	TRBV30	many	TRBJ2-1	TGTGCCTGGAGTGTACGTCTTGGCGATGAGCAGTTCTTC	CAWSVRLGDEQFF
.	TRBV29-1	.	TRBJ1-5	TGCAGCGCTGGTTCGCCGGGCTACAATCAGCCCCAGCATTTT	CSAGSPGYNQPQHF
.	TRBV11-2	few	TRBJ1-1	TGTGCCAGCAGCTTAGCGGCCACCCTGAACACTGAAGCTTTCTTT	CASSLAATLNTEAFF
.	TRBV7-2	few	TRBJ1-2	TGTGCCAGCAGCCCCGACTCAGGGGAGAATGGCTACACCTTC	CASSPDSGENGYTF
.	TRBV4-1	few	TRBJ2-1	TGCGCCAGCAGTCGGAGGGGTGAGCAGTTCTTC	CASSRRGEQFF
TRBD1	TRBV30	few	TRBJ1-5	TGTGCCTGGTCCGGGACAGCTAATCAGCCCCAGCATTTT	CAWSGTANQPQHF
.	TRBV2	.	TRBJ2-7	TGTGCCAGCAGACCCCCCGAGGCCCAGCAGTACTTC	CASRPPEAQQYF
.	TRBV10-3	few	TRBJ1-1	TGTGCCATCAGCCAGAGTGTCCGAGAGAACACTGAAGCTTTCTTT	CAISQSVRENTEAFF
.	TRBV18	few	TRBJ2-3	TGTGCCAGCTCCCCGCGCGGGCCCTGGACAGATACGCAGTATTTT	CASSPRGPWTDTQYF
.	TRBV29-1	.	TRBJ2-3	TGCAGCGTTGAAAGGAGCGGCACAGATACGCAGTATTTT	CSVERSGTDTQYF
.	TRBV18	few	TRBJ2-7	TGTGCCAGCTCACCATCGGTTGGACGCTACGAGCAGTACTTC	CASSPSVGRYEQYF
TRBD1	TRBV7-9	.	TRBJ2-1	TGTGCCAGCAGCTCCCGAGGGGGCTCAGAGAGCTCCTACAATGAGCAGTTCTTC	CASSSRGGSESSYNEQFF
TRBD2	TRBV7-9	.	TRBJ2-3	TGTGCCAGCAGCTCCGGACTAGCGGGAGCAGATACGCAGTATTTT	CASSSGLAGADTQYF
.	TRBV30	few	TRBJ2-7	TGTGCCTGGAGTGGCGAGCAGTTATCTGTACAGTACTTC	CAWSGEQLSVQYF
TRBD2	TRBV5-1	few	TRBJ2-1	TGCGCCAGCAGCTTGTATATTGGGGAGAGACTAGCGGGAGTGGATGAGCAGTTCTTC	CASSLYIGERLAGVDEQFF
.	TRBV11-2	few	TRBJ1-4	TGTGCCAGCAGCCCGGGGAGTGAAAAACTGTTTTTT	CASSPGSEKLFF
.	TRBV9	few	TRBJ2-7	TGTGCCAGCAGCCGAGGGGGAGCGGTTACCTACGAGCAGTACTTC	CASSRGGAVTYEQYF
.	TRBV2	few	TRBJ2-2	TGTGCCAGCAGTGAAGCAGGGACCACCGGGGAGCTGTTTTTT	CASSEAGTTGELFF
.	TRBV6-5	.	TRBJ1-1	TGTGCCAGCAGTTACAACAGGGCCCAACCCCGTGGATTCTTT	CASSYNRAQPRGFF
.	TRBV7-9	.	TRBJ2-1	TGTGCCAGCAGCTCGCATGGCTCCTACAATGAGCAGTTCTTC	CASSSHGSYNEQFF
.	TRBV29-1	many	TRBJ2-7	TGCAGCGCCGGACTCTCTCCCAGAGACGAGCAGTACTTC	CSAGLSPRDEQYF
.	TRBV19	.	TRBJ1-4	TGTGCCAGTAGAGGAGACCACGGGACGTCGATTGAAAAACTGTTTTTT	CASRGDHGTSIEKLFF
.	TRBV4-3	few	TRBJ2-3	TGCGCCAGCAGCCAAGGGCGATTAGATACGCAGTATTTT	CASSQGRLDTQYF
.	TRBV15	.	TRBJ1-4	TGTGCCACCAGCAGAGGGCAGGTGGTCTTTTTT	CATSRGQVVFF
TRBD1	TRBV18	.	TRBJ1-2	TGTGCCAGCTCACCGGGACAGGATTTGTATGGCTACACCTTC	CASSPGQDLYGYTF
TRBD2	TRBV5-1	.	TRBJ2-7	TGCGCCAGCAGCTTGCCTAGCGGGTCCTACGAGCAGTACTTC	CASSLPSGSYEQYF
TRBD2	TRBV30	few	TRBJ2-6	TGTGCCTCCCCTCCGTTGGGACTAGCGGCCGACTCTGGGGCCAACGTCCTGACTTTC	CASPPLGLAADSGANVLTF
TRBD2	TRBV28	.	TRBJ2-7	TGTGCCAGCACCGGACCGACTAGCGGGAACTACGAGCAGTACTTC	CASTGPTSGNYEQYF
.	TRBV18	.	TRBJ1-2	TGTGCCAGCTCACCACTTGAACAGACCTATGGCTACACCTTC	CASSPLEQTYGYTF
TRBD2	TRBV5-1	.	TRBJ2-1	TGCGCCAGCAGCTTGGTAGCGGGGGCCTACAATGAGCAGTTCTTC	CASSLVAGAYNEQFF
.	TRBV11-2	.	TRBJ2-5	TGTGCCAGCAGCCAAGACGACCAAGAGACCCAGTACTTC	CASSQDDQETQYF
.	TRBV5-1	few	TRBJ1-1	TGCGCCAGCAGCTTCTCGACGGGGATGAACACTGAAGCTTTCTTT	CASSFSTGMNTEAFF
TRBD1	TRBV4-3	.	TRBJ2-7	TGCGCCAGCAGCCAAGTGGGACAGTCGGCCTACGAGCAGTACTTC	CASSQVGQSAYEQYF
TRBD1	TRBV7-2	.	TRBJ2-2	TGTGCCAGCAGCACCCAGGACAGGACGTTGGGCCGCCCGTTTTTT	CASSTQDRTLGRPFF
TRBD2	TRBV29-1	few	TRBJ2-1	TGCAGCGGCAGCGGGAGAGCCTACAATGAGCAGTTCTTC	CSGSGRAYNEQFF
TRBD1	TRBV18	few	TRBJ2-5	TGTGCCAGCTCACCGACAGGGGGCCGGGAGACCCAGTACTTC	CASSPTGGRETQYF